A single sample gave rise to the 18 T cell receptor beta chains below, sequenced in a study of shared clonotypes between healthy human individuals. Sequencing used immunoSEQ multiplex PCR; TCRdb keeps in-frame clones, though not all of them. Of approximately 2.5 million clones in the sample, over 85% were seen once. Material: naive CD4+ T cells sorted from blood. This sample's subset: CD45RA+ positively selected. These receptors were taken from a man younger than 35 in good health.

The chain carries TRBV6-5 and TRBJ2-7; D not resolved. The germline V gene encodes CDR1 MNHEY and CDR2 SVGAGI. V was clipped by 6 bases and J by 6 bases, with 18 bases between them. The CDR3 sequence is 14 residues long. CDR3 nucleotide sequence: TGTGCCAGCAGCTCTCGTTCGCAGGCAATCGAGCAGTACTTC. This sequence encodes CASSSRSQAIEQYF.

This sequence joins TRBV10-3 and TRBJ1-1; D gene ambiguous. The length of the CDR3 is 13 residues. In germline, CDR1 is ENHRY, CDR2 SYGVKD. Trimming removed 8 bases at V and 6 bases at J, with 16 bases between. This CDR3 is CAIAQGIGAEAFF. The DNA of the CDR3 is TGTGCCATCGCACAAGGGATCGGGGCTGAAGCTTTCTTT.

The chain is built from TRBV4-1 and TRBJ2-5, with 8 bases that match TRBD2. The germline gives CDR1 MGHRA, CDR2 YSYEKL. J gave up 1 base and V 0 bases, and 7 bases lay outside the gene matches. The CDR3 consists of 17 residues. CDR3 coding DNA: TGCGCCAGCAGCCAAGATCCCGCGGGAGGACTCCAAGAGACCCAGTACTTC. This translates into CASSQDPAGGLQETQYF.

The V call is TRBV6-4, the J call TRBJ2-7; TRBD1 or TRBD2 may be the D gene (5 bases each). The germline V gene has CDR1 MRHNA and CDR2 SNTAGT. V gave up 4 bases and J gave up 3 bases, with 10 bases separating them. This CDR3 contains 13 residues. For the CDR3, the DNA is TGTGCCAGCAGTGCCCGGGACGGCTACGAGCAGTACTTC. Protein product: CASSARDGYEQYF.

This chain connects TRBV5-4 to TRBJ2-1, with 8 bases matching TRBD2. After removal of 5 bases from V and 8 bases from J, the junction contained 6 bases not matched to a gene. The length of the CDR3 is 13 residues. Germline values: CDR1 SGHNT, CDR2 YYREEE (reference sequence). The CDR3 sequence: CASSYGLADEQFF. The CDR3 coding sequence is TGTGCCAGCAGTTATGGACTAGCCGATGAGCAGTTCTTC.

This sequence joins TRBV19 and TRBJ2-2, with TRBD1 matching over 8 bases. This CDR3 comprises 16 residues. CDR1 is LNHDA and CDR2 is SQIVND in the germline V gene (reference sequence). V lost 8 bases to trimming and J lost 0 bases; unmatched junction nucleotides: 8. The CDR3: CASWDTGQANTGELFF. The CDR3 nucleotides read TGTGCCAGTTGGGATACGGGACAGGCGAACACCGGGGAGCTGTTTTTT. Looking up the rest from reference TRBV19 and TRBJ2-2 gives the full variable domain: DGGITQSPKYLFRKEGQNVTLSCEQNLNHDAMYWYRQDPGQGLRLIYYSQIVNDFQKGDIAEGYSVSREKKESFPLTVTSAQKNPTAFYLCASWDTGQANTGELFFGEGSRLTVL.

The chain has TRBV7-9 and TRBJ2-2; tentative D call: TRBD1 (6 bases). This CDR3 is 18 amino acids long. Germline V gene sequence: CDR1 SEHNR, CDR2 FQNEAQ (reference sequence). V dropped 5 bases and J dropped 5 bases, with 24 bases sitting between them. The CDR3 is CASSPRGQGTLVTGELFF. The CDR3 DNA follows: TGTGCCAGCAGCCCGAGGGGTCAGGGGACGCTAGTTACCGGGGAGCTGTTTTTT.

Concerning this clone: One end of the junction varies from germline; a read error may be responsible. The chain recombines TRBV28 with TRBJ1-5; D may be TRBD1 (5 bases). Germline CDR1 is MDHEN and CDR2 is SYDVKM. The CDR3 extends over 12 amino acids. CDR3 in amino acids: CACREGNQPQHF. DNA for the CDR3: TGTGCCTGCAGGGAAGGCAATCAGCCCCAGCATTTT.

The CDR3 protein is CASSSWGTEAFF. The CDR3 DNA reads as TGTGCCAGCAGCTCCTGGGGGACTGAAGCTTTCTTT. V gene TRBV6-1 combines with J gene TRBJ1-1, with a weak D call TRBD1 (5 bases). Germline V gene sequence: CDR1 MNHNS, CDR2 SASEGT. The CDR3 sequence is 12 residues long. Trimming removed 6 bases from V and 5 bases from J, with 10 bases in between.

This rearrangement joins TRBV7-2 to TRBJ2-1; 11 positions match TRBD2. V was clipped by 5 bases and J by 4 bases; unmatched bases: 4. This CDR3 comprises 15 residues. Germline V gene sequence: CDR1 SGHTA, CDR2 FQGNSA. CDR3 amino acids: CASSTSGSVYNEQFF. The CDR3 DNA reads TGTGCCAGCAGCACTAGCGGGAGTGTATACAATGAGCAGTTCTTC.

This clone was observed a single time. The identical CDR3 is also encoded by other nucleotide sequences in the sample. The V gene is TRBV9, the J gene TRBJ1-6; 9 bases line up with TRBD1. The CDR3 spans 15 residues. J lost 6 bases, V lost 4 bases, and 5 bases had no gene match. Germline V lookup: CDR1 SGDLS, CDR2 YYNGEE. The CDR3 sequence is CASSPRDRANSPLHF. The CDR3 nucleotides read TGTGCCAGCAGCCCGAGGGACAGGGCTAATTCACCCCTCCACTTT.

The chain's CDR3 is CATGGAVAYEQYF. CDR3 bases: TGTGCCACCGGTGGGGCGGTGGCCTACGAGCAGTACTTC. This sequence joins TRBV11-2 and TRBJ2-7; possible D gene TRBD1, 5 bases. The CDR3 extends over 13 amino acids. Germline V gives CDR1 SGHAT, CDR2 FQNNGV. Trimming removed 10 bases from V and 2 bases from J, with 15 bases in between.

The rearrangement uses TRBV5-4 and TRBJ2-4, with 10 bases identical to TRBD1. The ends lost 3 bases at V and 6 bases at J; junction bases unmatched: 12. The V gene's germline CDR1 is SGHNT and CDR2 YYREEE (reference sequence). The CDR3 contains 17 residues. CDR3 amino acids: CASSSGRDRGFGNIQYF. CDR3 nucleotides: TGTGCCAGCAGCTCGGGCCGGGACAGGGGTTTTGGAAACATTCAGTACTTC.

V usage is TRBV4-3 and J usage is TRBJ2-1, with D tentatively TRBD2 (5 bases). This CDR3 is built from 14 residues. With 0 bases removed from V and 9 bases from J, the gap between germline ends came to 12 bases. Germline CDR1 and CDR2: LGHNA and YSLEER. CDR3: CASSQDLVRGEQFF. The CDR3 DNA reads TGCGCCAGCAGCCAAGACCTCGTCCGGGGTGAGCAGTTCTTC.

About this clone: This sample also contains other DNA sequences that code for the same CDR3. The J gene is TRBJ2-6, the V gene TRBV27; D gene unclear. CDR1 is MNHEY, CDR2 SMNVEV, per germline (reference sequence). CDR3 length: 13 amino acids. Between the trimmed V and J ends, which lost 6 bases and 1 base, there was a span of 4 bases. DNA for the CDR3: TGTGCCAGCAGAATTTCTGGGGCCAACGTCCTGACTTTC. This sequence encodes CASRISGANVLTF.

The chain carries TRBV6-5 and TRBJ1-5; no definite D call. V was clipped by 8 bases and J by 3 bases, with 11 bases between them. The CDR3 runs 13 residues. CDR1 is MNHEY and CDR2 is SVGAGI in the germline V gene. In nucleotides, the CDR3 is TGTGCCAGCCAGGCGGCAGACAATCAGCCCCAGCATTTT. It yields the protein CASQAADNQPQHF.

The DNA of the CDR3 is TGTGCCAGCAGCCGGGTGGGGAATGGCTACACCTTC. Protein product: CASSRVGNGYTF. V and J are TRBV7-2 and TRBJ1-2; D gene ambiguous. The CDR3 is made up of 12 amino acids. V was pared by 5 bases and J by 6 bases, with 10 bases between. The germline V gene has CDR1 SGHTA and CDR2 FQGNSA.

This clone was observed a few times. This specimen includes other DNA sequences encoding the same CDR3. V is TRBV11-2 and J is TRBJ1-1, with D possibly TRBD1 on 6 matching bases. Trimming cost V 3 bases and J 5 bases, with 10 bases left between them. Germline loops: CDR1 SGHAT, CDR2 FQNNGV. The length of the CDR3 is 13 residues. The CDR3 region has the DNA TGTGCCAGCAGCTTCGGGGGCGGGACTGAAGCTTTCTTT. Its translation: CASSFGGGTEAFF.